These T cell receptor beta chains were read from a single sample in a study of graft-versus-host responses after intestinal transplantation. Method: immunoSEQ multiplex PCR; TCRdb's copy keeps in-frame clones and lacks some. Found here are 50,000 or so clones, approximately 95% of them singletons; the top ten hold less than 6%. Sequencing was performed on PBMCs, taken about 800 days after a first intestinal transplant, on the day of a second. Source of these receptors: a human patient who received an intestinal transplant, so some T cells may come from the graft donor. Both conserved end residues are part of each CDR3. The order of the fields is CDR3 DNA, CDR3 protein, D gene, V gene, clone size, J gene. The D gene is left open where the match is weak. Size values are once, few and many counts, or a class for expanded clones, and some rows have none.

CDR3 DNA: TGCGCCAGCAGCCCCGACCAGAGCTCCTACAATGAGCAGTTCTTC; CDR3 protein: CASSPDQSSYNEQFF; D gene: .; V gene: TRBV5-1; clone size: .; J gene: TRBJ2-1
CDR3 DNA: TGTGCCAGCACCCCACCACCCCCCCTAGGGAGGTCGCATACGCAGTATTTT; CDR3 protein: CASTPPPPLGRSHTQYF; D gene: .; V gene: TRBV7-8; clone size: .; J gene: TRBJ2-3
CDR3 DNA: TGTGCCAGCAGACCCGGACTAGCGGAACGCACAGATACGCAGTATTTT; CDR3 protein: CASRPGLAERTDTQYF; D gene: TRBD2; V gene: TRBV6-6; clone size: .; J gene: TRBJ2-3
CDR3 DNA: TGTGCCAGCAGTAAGGAGAGCTCCTACGAGCAGTACTTC; CDR3 protein: CASSKESSYEQYF; D gene: .; V gene: TRBV27; clone size: .; J gene: TRBJ2-7
CDR3 DNA: TGTGCCAGCAGCGTAAATGGGCGCGAGCAGTACTTC; CDR3 protein: CASSVNGREQYF; D gene: .; V gene: TRBV9; clone size: .; J gene: TRBJ2-7
CDR3 DNA: TGTGCCAGCAGTGTGGGGGGCGGTTCACCCCTCCACTTT; CDR3 protein: CASSVGGGSPLHF; D gene: .; V gene: TRBV6-4; clone size: .; J gene: TRBJ1-6
CDR3 DNA: TGTGCCAGCAGTTATAGCGGGAGGGGGGATACGCAGTATTTT; CDR3 protein: CASSYSGRGDTQYF; D gene: TRBD2; V gene: TRBV6-5; clone size: .; J gene: TRBJ2-3
CDR3 DNA: TGCGCCAGCGGGCCCGGGACAGGGAATTCACCCCTCCACTTT; CDR3 protein: CASGPGTGNSPLHF; D gene: TRBD1; V gene: TRBV5-1; clone size: .; J gene: TRBJ1-6
CDR3 DNA: TGTGCCAGCAGGCCCGGGACAGACGAATACACCTTC; CDR3 protein: CASRPGTDEYTF; D gene: TRBD1; V gene: TRBV28; clone size: .; J gene: TRBJ1-2
CDR3 DNA: TGTGCCAGTAGTATGCAACTATTCAGGGGGCAGGATGGCTACACCTTC; CDR3 protein: CASSMQLFRGQDGYTF; D gene: TRBD1; V gene: TRBV19; clone size: few; J gene: TRBJ1-2
CDR3 DNA: TGCGCCAGCAGCTTGAAAGAGACCCAGTACTTC; CDR3 protein: CASSLKETQYF; D gene: .; V gene: TRBV5-1; clone size: .; J gene: TRBJ2-5
CDR3 DNA: TGTGCCAGCAGCCTAACCCGCTACGAGCAGTACTTC; CDR3 protein: CASSLTRYEQYF; D gene: .; V gene: TRBV11-2; clone size: once; J gene: TRBJ2-7
CDR3 DNA: TGTGCCAGCAGTGCGACTCTTTGGGAGCAGTTCTTC; CDR3 protein: CASSATLWEQFF; D gene: .; V gene: TRBV25-1; clone size: .; J gene: TRBJ2-1
CDR3 DNA: TGTGCCAGCAGTTACTCCGAGCGACCTCCAGTGAAACTGTTTTTT; CDR3 protein: CASSYSERPPVKLFF; D gene: .; V gene: TRBV6-6; clone size: .; J gene: TRBJ1-4
CDR3 DNA: TGTGCCATCAGCAAGACAGCTCCGGGGAGCAATCAGCCCCAGCATTTT; CDR3 protein: CAISKTAPGSNQPQHF; D gene: .; V gene: TRBV10-3; clone size: .; J gene: TRBJ1-5
CDR3 DNA: TGTGCCAGCAGGGAGCCGGGGTCTGTAACCGGGGAGCTGTTTTTT; CDR3 protein: CASREPGSVTGELFF; D gene: .; V gene: TRBV7-3; clone size: .; J gene: TRBJ2-2
CDR3 DNA: TGCGCCAGCAGCCCCCAATTGAGGGACACTGAAGCTTTCTTT; CDR3 protein: CASSPQLRDTEAFF; D gene: .; V gene: TRBV5-1; clone size: .; J gene: TRBJ1-1
CDR3 DNA: TGTGCCAGCAGCCGCGGGCCTCCGGCCGGGGAGCTGTTTTTT; CDR3 protein: CASSRGPPAGELFF; D gene: .; V gene: TRBV27; clone size: .; J gene: TRBJ2-2
CDR3 DNA: TGTGCCAGCAGCTTAGCATCCTTACTATCTGAAGCTTTCTTT; CDR3 protein: CASSLASLLSEAFF; D gene: .; V gene: TRBV7-9; clone size: once; J gene: TRBJ1-1
CDR3 DNA: TGTGCCAGCAGCCAAGAAGGTTATCCAGATACGCAGTATTTT; CDR3 protein: CASSQEGYPDTQYF; D gene: .; V gene: TRBV4-2; clone size: .; J gene: TRBJ2-3
CDR3 DNA: TGTGCCAGCAGCGTAGCTCAGGGGGCCTATGGCTACACCTTC; CDR3 protein: CASSVAQGAYGYTF; D gene: TRBD1; V gene: TRBV9; clone size: .; J gene: TRBJ1-2
CDR3 DNA: TGTGCCAGCAGTCACCAGGGTTTCTCTGGGGCCAACGTCCTGACTTTC; CDR3 protein: CASSHQGFSGANVLTF; D gene: .; V gene: TRBV27; clone size: .; J gene: TRBJ2-6
CDR3 DNA: TGTGCCAGCAGCTTCAGCGGGAGTGGCGAGCAGTACTTC; CDR3 protein: CASSFSGSGEQYF; D gene: TRBD2; V gene: TRBV5-4; clone size: .; J gene: TRBJ2-7
CDR3 DNA: TGTGCCAGCAGCTTAGCTAGCGGCACAGATACGCAGTATTTT; CDR3 protein: CASSLASGTDTQYF; D gene: .; V gene: TRBV11-3; clone size: once; J gene: TRBJ2-3
CDR3 DNA: TGTGCCAGCAGCTTAGGGGTTAAGACTGAAGCTTTCTTT; CDR3 protein: CASSLGVKTEAFF; D gene: .; V gene: TRBV5-6; clone size: .; J gene: TRBJ1-1
CDR3 DNA: TGTGCCAGCAGTTACGGGCGACGACAAGAGACCCAGTACTTC; CDR3 protein: CASSYGRRQETQYF; D gene: .; V gene: TRBV6-5; clone size: .; J gene: TRBJ2-5
CDR3 DNA: TGTGCCACCAGCAGTAACAGGGGTAGGTACGAGCAGTACTTC; CDR3 protein: CATSSNRGRYEQYF; D gene: TRBD1; V gene: TRBV15; clone size: .; J gene: TRBJ2-7
CDR3 DNA: TGTGCCAGCAGTTACTCAGCGGGGACCTCCTACGAGCAGTACTTC; CDR3 protein: CASSYSAGTSYEQYF; D gene: TRBD2; V gene: TRBV6-5; clone size: few; J gene: TRBJ2-7
CDR3 DNA: TGCGCCAGCAGCGTAGGGACAGGGATAACCTACGAGCAGTACTTC; CDR3 protein: CASSVGTGITYEQYF; D gene: TRBD1; V gene: TRBV5-1; clone size: .; J gene: TRBJ2-7
CDR3 DNA: TGTGCCAGTAGTCCAACCAGGTCCGGAAACACCATATATTTT; CDR3 protein: CASSPTRSGNTIYF; D gene: .; V gene: TRBV19; clone size: .; J gene: TRBJ1-3
CDR3 DNA: TGTGCCAGCTCACCAGGAGGACTAGCGGGACGCACAGATACGCAGTATTTT; CDR3 protein: CASSPGGLAGRTDTQYF; D gene: TRBD2; V gene: TRBV18; clone size: .; J gene: TRBJ2-3
CDR3 DNA: TGTGCCAGCAGTTACTCACCCGGGACGGGGGGTGAGCAGTTCTTC; CDR3 protein: CASSYSPGTGGEQFF; D gene: TRBD2; V gene: TRBV6-5; clone size: .; J gene: TRBJ2-1
CDR3 DNA: TGTGCCAGCACCTCAACAGGACTAACTTTGCAGTATTTT; CDR3 protein: CASTSTGLTLQYF; D gene: .; V gene: TRBV6-5; clone size: .; J gene: TRBJ2-3
CDR3 DNA: TGTGCCAGCAGCCAAGGGGGTTCCCAGCGGGAGGCCTACGAGCAGTACTTC; CDR3 protein: CASSQGGSQREAYEQYF; D gene: TRBD2; V gene: TRBV4-2; clone size: .; J gene: TRBJ2-7
CDR3 DNA: TGTGCCAGCAGCGCTGAGAGAGATACGCAGTATTTT; CDR3 protein: CASSAERDTQYF; D gene: .; V gene: TRBV9; clone size: .; J gene: TRBJ2-3
CDR3 DNA: TGTGCCAGCAGCACCGGGACACATAGCAATCAGCCCCAGCATTTT; CDR3 protein: CASSTGTHSNQPQHF; D gene: .; V gene: TRBV27; clone size: once; J gene: TRBJ1-5
CDR3 DNA: TGTGCCAGCAGTTGGTCCCCCAATCAGCCCCAGCATTTT; CDR3 protein: CASSWSPNQPQHF; D gene: .; V gene: TRBV6-4; clone size: .; J gene: TRBJ1-5
CDR3 DNA: TGCGCCAGCAGCCCTACGCAGGGCTCAAACTATGGCTACACCTTC; CDR3 protein: CASSPTQGSNYGYTF; D gene: .; V gene: TRBV5-1; clone size: .; J gene: TRBJ1-2
CDR3 DNA: TGTGCCAGCAGCTCCTTCGGGACTAGCGGGGTCACCGGGGAGCTGTTTTTT; CDR3 protein: CASSSFGTSGVTGELFF; D gene: TRBD2; V gene: TRBV13; clone size: .; J gene: TRBJ2-2